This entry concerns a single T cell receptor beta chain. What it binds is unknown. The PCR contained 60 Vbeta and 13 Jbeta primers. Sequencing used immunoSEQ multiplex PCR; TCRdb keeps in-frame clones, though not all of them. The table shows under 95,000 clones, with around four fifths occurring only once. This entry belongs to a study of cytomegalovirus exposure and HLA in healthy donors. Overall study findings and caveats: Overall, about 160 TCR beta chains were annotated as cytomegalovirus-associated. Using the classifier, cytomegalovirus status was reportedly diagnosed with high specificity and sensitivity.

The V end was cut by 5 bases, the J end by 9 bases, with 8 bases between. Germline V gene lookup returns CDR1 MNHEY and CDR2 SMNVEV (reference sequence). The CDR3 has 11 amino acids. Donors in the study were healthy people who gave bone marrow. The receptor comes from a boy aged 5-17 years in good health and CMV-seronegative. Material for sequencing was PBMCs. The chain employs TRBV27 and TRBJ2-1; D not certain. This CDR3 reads CASSAFSEQFF. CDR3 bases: TGTGCCAGCAGTGCCTTTAGTGAGCAGTTCTTC.